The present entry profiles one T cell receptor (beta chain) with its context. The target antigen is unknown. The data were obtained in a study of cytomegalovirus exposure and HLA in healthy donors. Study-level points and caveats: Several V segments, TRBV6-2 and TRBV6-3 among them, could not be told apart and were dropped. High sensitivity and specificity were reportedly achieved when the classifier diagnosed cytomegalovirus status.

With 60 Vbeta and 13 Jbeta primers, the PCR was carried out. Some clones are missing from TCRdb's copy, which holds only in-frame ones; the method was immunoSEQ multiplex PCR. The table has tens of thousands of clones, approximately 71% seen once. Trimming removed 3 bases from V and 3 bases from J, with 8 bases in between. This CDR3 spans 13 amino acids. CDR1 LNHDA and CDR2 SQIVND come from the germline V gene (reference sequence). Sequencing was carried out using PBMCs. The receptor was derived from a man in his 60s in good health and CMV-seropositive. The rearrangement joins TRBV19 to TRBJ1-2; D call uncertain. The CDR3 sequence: CASSIPEDYGYTF. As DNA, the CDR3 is TGTGCCAGTAGTATCCCAGAAGACTATGGCTACACCTTC.